This TCR beta chain was documented in a study of CD8+CD57+ T cells in acquired aplastic anemia. The CDR3 extends over 14 amino acids. Germline CDR1 is DFQATT and CDR2 is SNEGSKA (reference sequence). With V trimmed by 5 bases and J by 2 bases, 6 bases remained unmatched. TCR beta VDJ and CDR3 profiling used genomic DNA as template. TCRdb redid the calling of the reads with MiXCR, one entry per CDR3 protein. The table records about 190,000 distinct CDR3 sequences, more than 45% of them present only once. All patients picked for sequencing had shown, by flow cytometry, an expansion of CD8+CD57+ cells. Sampling of blood occurred while the patients had still received no therapy.

The rearrangement uses TRBV20-1 and TRBJ2-1; 7 bases are a match to TRBD2. Source material: sorted CD4+, CD8+, or CD8+CD57+ T cells (not recorded which) from PBMCs. The sequence came from a human donor with aplastic anemia. The chain's CDR3 is CSAWSGLAYNEQFF. CDR3 coding DNA: TGCAGTGCTTGGAGTGGACTAGCCTACAATGAGCAGTTCTTC.